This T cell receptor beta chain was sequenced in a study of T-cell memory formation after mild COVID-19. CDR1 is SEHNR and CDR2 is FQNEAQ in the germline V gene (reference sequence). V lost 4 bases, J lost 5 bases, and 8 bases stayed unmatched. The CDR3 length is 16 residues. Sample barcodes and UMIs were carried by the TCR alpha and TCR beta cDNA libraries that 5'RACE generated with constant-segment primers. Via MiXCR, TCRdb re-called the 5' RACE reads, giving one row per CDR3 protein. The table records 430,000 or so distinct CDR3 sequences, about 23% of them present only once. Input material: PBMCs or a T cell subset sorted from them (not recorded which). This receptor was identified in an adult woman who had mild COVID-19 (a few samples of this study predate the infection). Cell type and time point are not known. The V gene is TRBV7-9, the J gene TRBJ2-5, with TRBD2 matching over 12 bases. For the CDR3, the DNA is TGTGCCAGCAGCTCTCTCACTAGCGGGAGGTGGGAGACCCAGTACTTC. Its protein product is CASSSLTSGRWETQYF.